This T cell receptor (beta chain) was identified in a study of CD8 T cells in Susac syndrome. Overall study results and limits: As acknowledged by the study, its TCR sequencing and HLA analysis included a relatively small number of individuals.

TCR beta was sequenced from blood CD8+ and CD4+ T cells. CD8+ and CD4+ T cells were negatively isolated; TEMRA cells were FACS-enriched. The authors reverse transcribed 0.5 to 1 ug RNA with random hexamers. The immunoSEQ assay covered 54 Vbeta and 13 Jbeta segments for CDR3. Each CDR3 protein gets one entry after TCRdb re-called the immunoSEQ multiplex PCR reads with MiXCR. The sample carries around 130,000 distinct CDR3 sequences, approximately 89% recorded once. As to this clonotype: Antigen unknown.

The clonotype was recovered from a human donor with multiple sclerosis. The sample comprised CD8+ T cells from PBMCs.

The chain's CDR3 is CASSGREGPGGELFF. CDR3 coding DNA: TGTGCCAGCAGTGGGAGGGAGGGCCCTGGCGGGGAGCTGTTTTTT. The rearrangement joins TRBV3-1 to TRBJ2-2, with 7 bases lining up with TRBD2. Germline CDR1 reads LGHDT; CDR2 reads YNNKEL (reference sequence). V dropped 6 bases and J dropped 7; count of bases not matched to a gene: 11. The CDR3 runs 15 residues.